The sequence of this T cell receptor beta chain was determined in a study of shared clonotypes between healthy human individuals. Study details: The cohort comprised two women and a few men. Their ages spanned 18 to 49 years.

Each sorted subset replicate got 200 ng genomic DNA, 30,000 or so genomes. Using immunoSEQ multiplex PCR, the repertoire was profiled, and TCRdb retains in-frame clones only, with some absent. The sample carries approximately 2.4 million clones, around 95% recorded once. This clone was seen more than once but under ten times. Sequencing was carried out using naive CD4+ T cells sorted from blood. Subset described: CD45RA+ positively selected. The receptor was derived from a man between 18 and 35 years old in good health.

CDR3 nucleotides: TGTGCCAGCAGCGTGGGACAGGTACTGAACACTGAAGCTTTCTTT. Its protein is CASSVGQVLNTEAFF. The gene calls are TRBV9 and TRBJ1-1; 8 bases match TRBD1. V dropped 2 bases and J dropped 0; count of bases not matched to a gene: 3. The germline gives CDR1 SGDLS, CDR2 YYNGEE. This CDR3 region has 15 residues.